Listed below are T cell receptor beta chains from one sample, sequenced in a study of cytomegalovirus exposure and HLA in healthy donors. Assay used: immunoSEQ multiplex PCR; TCRdb lists only in-frame clones, some missing. The sample has nearly 95,000 clones; more than 75% are singletons. The sequencing input was PBMCs. The receptors originated from a middle-aged woman in good health and CMV-seronegative. The CDR3 runs from the conserved cysteine through the conserved F or W. The order of the fields is V gene, clone size, D gene, J gene, CDR3 protein, CDR3 DNA. A D gene is named only where the DNA matches it firmly. Rows give clone size only sometimes, using once, few, many, or a class for an expanded clone.

TRBV7-9	-	TRBD1	TRBJ1-1	CASSLVGGQGGRGAFF	TGTGCCAGCAGCTTAGTCGGGGGACAGGGGGGTCGAGGCGCTTTCTTT
TRBV19	-	-	TRBJ1-2	CASSPTPLRGVGYGYTF	TGTGCCAGTAGTCCAACCCCACTCAGGGGCGTAGGGTATGGCTACACCTTC
TRBV5-1	-	TRBD1	TRBJ1-2	CASSLEGQRYGYTF	TGCGCCAGCAGCCTGGAGGGACAGCGCTATGGCTACACCTTC
TRBV7-9	-	-	TRBJ2-1	CASSPRNEQFF	TGTGCCAGCAGCCCCCGGAATGAGCAGTTCTTC
TRBV5-6	once	-	TRBJ1-5	CASRKGSGSNQPQHF	TGTGCCAGCAGGAAGGGATCGGGAAGCAATCAGCCCCAGCATTTT
TRBV28	-	TRBD1	TRBJ1-6	CASRGQYAYNSPLHF	TGTGCCAGCAGGGGACAGTATGCCTATAATTCACCCCTCCACTTT
TRBV6-4	-	TRBD1	TRBJ2-3	CASSQGVLASTDTQYF	TGTGCCAGCAGTCAGGGGGTCCTAGCCAGCACAGATACGCAGTATTTT
TRBV14	-	-	TRBJ1-1	CASSRDRGTEAFF	TGTGCCAGCAGCCGAGACAGAGGCACTGAAGCTTTCTTT
TRBV30	once	TRBD1	TRBJ2-7	CAWGTGQGDEQYF	TGTGCCTGGGGCACCGGACAGGGCGACGAGCAGTACTTC
TRBV9	-	-	TRBJ2-2	CASSVSAGELFF	TGTGCCAGCAGCGTATCTGCCGGGGAGCTGTTTTTT
TRBV5-8	few	-	TRBJ1-2	CASSRPGGRYYGYTF	TGTGCCAGCAGCCGCCCCGGGGGGCGCTATTATGGCTACACCTTC
TRBV9	-	-	TRBJ2-1	CASSVAQYNEQFF	TGTGCCAGCAGCGTGGCCCAGTACAATGAGCAGTTCTTC
TRBV10-3	few	TRBD2	TRBJ2-7	CAITQGIAGGYEQYF	TGTGCCATCACTCAGGGGATAGCGGGGGGCTACGAGCAGTACTTC
TRBV7-8	once	TRBD1	TRBJ1-6	CASSGGTGKNSPLHF	TGTGCCAGCAGCGGGGGGACAGGAAAAAATTCACCCCTCCACTTT
TRBV7-9	-	TRBD1	TRBJ1-1	CASSPPGTGGTEAFF	TGTGCCAGCAGCCCTCCGGGGACAGGGGGCACTGAAGCTTTCTTT
TRBV14	-	TRBD1	TRBJ2-1	CASSPRTGGKQFF	TGTGCCAGCAGCCCCCGTACAGGGGGCAAGCAGTTCTTC
TRBV6-5	-	TRBD2	TRBJ2-7	CASSYKPSGGLGEQYF	TGTGCCAGCAGTTACAAACCTAGCGGGGGTCTGGGCGAGCAGTACTTC
TRBV4-3	-	TRBD1	TRBJ2-7	CARRTGTYEQYF	TGCGCCAGACGGACAGGAACATACGAGCAGTACTTC
TRBV18	-	-	TRBJ2-2	CASSPPQGSPQNTGELFF	TGTGCCAGCTCACCACCTCAGGGGTCACCTCAAAACACCGGGGAGCTGTTTTTT
TRBV23-1	-	TRBD1	TRBJ1-3	CASSHLWRGRSGNTIYF	TGCGCCAGCAGTCATTTGTGGAGGGGGCGGTCTGGAAACACCATATATTTT
TRBV30	-	TRBD2	TRBJ2-1	CARPSGGPYNEQFF	TGTGCCCGACCTAGCGGGGGACCCTACAATGAGCAGTTCTTC
TRBV14	-	TRBD1	TRBJ2-3	CASSQPGTARADTQYF	TGTGCCAGCAGCCAACCCGGGACAGCTCGGGCAGATACGCAGTATTTT
TRBV7-2	once	TRBD2	TRBJ2-1	CASSRLAANTRNEQFF	TGTGCCAGCAGCAGACTAGCGGCCAACACCAGGAATGAGCAGTTCTTC
TRBV14	once	TRBD1	TRBJ1-1	CASSLSGQGGGGAEAFF	TGTGCCAGCAGTCTGAGCGGACAGGGCGGAGGTGGGGCTGAAGCTTTCTTT
TRBV2	-	TRBD2	TRBJ2-1	CASRAGESYNEQFF	TGTGCCAGCAGGGCGGGGGAATCCTACAATGAGCAGTTCTTC
TRBV7-8	-	-	TRBJ1-4	CASSLAPVATTNEKLFF	TGTGCCAGCAGCTTAGCGCCCGTCGCTACAACTAATGAAAAACTGTTTTTT
TRBV9	-	-	TRBJ1-3	CASSVGAMNTIYF	TGTGCCAGCAGCGTAGGAGCGATGAACACCATATATTTT
TRBV9	-	TRBD1	TRBJ1-2	CASSVGGQGLTGYTF	TGTGCCAGCAGCGTAGGGGGACAGGGGTTAACGGGCTACACCTTC
TRBV5-1	-	TRBD2	TRBJ2-1	CASSNPSGGSLHNEQFF	TGCGCCAGCAGCAACCCAAGCGGGGGCTCCCTTCACAATGAGCAGTTCTTC
TRBV7-2	-	TRBD2	TRBJ2-1	CASSLELASYNEQFF	TGTGCCAGCAGCTTGGAACTAGCGTCCTACAATGAGCAGTTCTTC
TRBV27	-	-	TRBJ2-1	CASSFRQRSYNEQFF	TGTGCCAGCAGTTTCCGACAGAGAAGCTACAATGAGCAGTTCTTC
TRBV28	-	-	TRBJ1-1	CASSLLGQGPNEAFF	TGTGCCAGCAGTTTATTGGGGCAGGGGCCTAATGAAGCTTTCTTT
TRBV7-3	few	-	TRBJ2-6	CASSLRVSGSGANVLTF	TGTGCCAGCAGCTTAAGGGTATCGGGCTCTGGGGCCAACGTCCTGACTTTC
TRBV6-5	-	TRBD2	TRBJ2-1	CASSPSSGGYNEQFF	TGTGCCAGCAGTCCTTCTAGCGGGGGGTACAATGAGCAGTTCTTC
TRBV7-2	-	-	TRBJ1-1	CASSLVGGENTEAFF	TGTGCCAGCAGCTTAGTTGGGGGGGAGAACACTGAAGCTTTCTTT
TRBV27	once	TRBD1	TRBJ2-3	CASSARTGLSTDTQYF	TGTGCCAGCAGCGCCCGGACAGGCCTAAGCACAGATACGCAGTATTTT
TRBV4-2	-	-	TRBJ2-7	CASSPIVISYEQYF	TGTGCCAGCAGCCCTATTGTGATCTCCTACGAGCAGTACTTC
TRBV5-6	-	-	TRBJ2-5	CASSLPPQVETQYF	TGTGCCAGCAGCTTGCCTCCCCAGGTGGAGACCCAGTACTTC
TRBV29-1	-	-	TRBJ2-2	CSVDRTGELFF	TGCAGCGTTGATAGAACCGGGGAGCTGTTTTTT
TRBV6-6	-	-	TRBJ2-2	CASRTSNTGELFF	TGTGCCAGCAGGACAAGCAACACCGGGGAGCTGTTTTTT
TRBV28	-	-	TRBJ2-7	CASSSLIKAGVFYEQYF	TGTGCCAGCAGTTCCCTTATCAAAGCAGGGGTGTTCTACGAGCAGTACTTC
TRBV6-5	-	-	TRBJ1-4	CASSWDSLAEKLFF	TGTGCCAGCAGCTGGGACTCTTTGGCGGAAAAACTGTTTTTT
TRBV30	few	-	TRBJ1-6	CAWSTDWTAQSPLHF	TGTGCCTGGAGTACAGACTGGACAGCCCAATCACCCCTCCACTTT
TRBV15	-	-	TRBJ2-7	CATSRDPGYEQYF	TGTGCCACCAGCAGAGATCCGGGCTACGAGCAGTACTTC
TRBV29-1	once	TRBD2	TRBJ2-5	CSAPQREGETQYF	TGCAGTGCTCCCCAGCGGGAGGGAGAGACCCAGTACTTC